This paragraph reports one TCR beta chain. The germline CDR1 and CDR2 sequences are SGHTA and FQGNSA. The V and J ends lost 7 bases and 6 bases respectively, with 15 bases between them. This CDR3 region has 14 residues. These data originate in a study of cytomegalovirus exposure and HLA in healthy donors. Use of 60 Vbeta and 13 Jbeta primers characterized the PCR. The repertoire was sequenced with immunoSEQ multiplex PCR; TCRdb's copy has only in-frame clones and lacks some. The sample lists 55,000 to 70,000 clones, 65% to 80% occurring once. Sequenced input: PBMCs. This receptor was taken from a woman younger than 45 in good health and CMV-seronegative. The chain carries TRBV7-2 and TRBJ2-2, with D possibly being TRBD2 (6 bases). The CDR3 region is CASKMAGSSGELFF. CDR3 sequence (DNA): TGTGCCAGCAAGATGGCGGGATCCTCCGGGGAGCTGTTTTTT. The whole variable domain, filled in from reference TRBV7-2 and TRBJ2-2, reads GAGVSQSPSNKVTEKGKDVELRCDPISGHTALYWYRQSLGQGLEFLIYFQGNSAPDKSGLPSDRFSAERTGGSVSTLTIQRTQQEDSAVYLCASKMAGSSGELFFGEGSRLTVL.